The 19 T cell receptor beta chains presented below share a single source sample, sequenced in a study of CD8+ T cells in alopecia areata. RNA extraction and reverse transcription yielded cDNA as sequencing template. The table came from immunoSEQ multiplex PCR; TCRdb's copy has only in-frame clones and leaves some out. The sample has about 110,000 clones, none seen only once. Sequenced sample: lesional skin. The origin of the receptors is a C3H/HeJ mouse with alopecia areata. Strain MHC haplotype: H2-k.

This clone came up a few times. The gene names here belong to mouse. The CDR3 goes on 4 residues after the read ends, and that part is filled in from the germline J gene. The chain couples TRBV19 to TRBJ2-5; 7 bases are a match to TRBD1. Germline V gene sequence: CDR1 FNHDT, CDR2 SITEND (reference sequence). The length of the CDR3 is 14 residues. The covered CDR3 bases are TGTGCCAGCAGCATACAGGGGATGGAGGAC. Translating gives CASSIQGMED. The entire CDR3 protein reads CASSIQGMEDTQYF.

In regard to this clone: Each gene name is a mouse one. The read finishes 4 residues shy of the CDR3 end, and the germline J gene is used to complete it. The chain employs TRBV13-1 and TRBJ2-7; TRBD1 might be the D (6 bases). The V gene lost 2 bases and the J gene lost 0 bases, with 12 bases spanning the gap. Germline CDR1 is NSHNY and CDR2 is SYGAGN. The CDR3 is 15 residues long. The CDR3 bases that were read are TGTGCCAGCAGTGAGGTGACAGGTAGCTCCTAT. This encodes CASSEVTGSSY. The entire CDR3 sequence reads CASSEVTGSSYEQYF.

This clone was counted between two and nine times. Gene names are the mouse ones. Read coverage stops 4 residues before the CDR3 terminus; the germline J gene supplies the remainder. This sequence joins TRBV13-1 and TRBJ2-7; D ambiguous. The CDR3 sequence is 12 residues long. CDR1 NSHNY and CDR2 SYGAGN come from the germline V gene. The V end lost 2 bases, the J end lost 3 bases, and 6 bases lay between the germline ends. The sequenced part of the CDR3 DNA is TGTGCCAGCAGTGAAAACTTCTAT. Translating gives CASSENFY. The whole CDR3 sequence reads CASSENFYEQYF.

This clone came up a few times. Any gene name here is a mouse gene name. The missing CDR3 end, 4 residues past where the read stops, is filled in from the germline J gene. V gene TRBV29 combines with J gene TRBJ2-1, with TRBD1 identical over 9 bases. The CDR3 loop spans 14 amino acids. J lost 4 bases, V lost 6 bases, and 4 bases had no gene match. Germline lookup yields CDR1 MSHET and CDR2 SYDVDS. CDR3 bases read: TGTGCTAGCAGGACCGGGACAGGGTATGCT. This sequence encodes CASRTGTGYA. The entire CDR3 reads CASRTGTGYAEQFF.

This clone showed up just a few times. Each gene name is a mouse one. Partial CDR3 DNA: TGTGCCAGCGGTGGGGACAGGGGGCGC. The encoded protein is CASGGDRGR. The full CDR3 is CASGGDRGRDYTF. V and J are TRBV13-2 and TRBJ1-2; 12 positions match TRBD1. Sequencing ends 4 residues short of the CDR3 end; the germline J gene provides the rest. This CDR3 comprises 13 residues. Germline assignment: CDR1 NNHNN and CDR2 SYGAGS (reference sequence).

This clone was detected only a few times. The gene names here belong to mouse. The observed sequence ends 4 residues before the CDR3 terminus, with the missing tail filled in from the germline J gene. This chain connects TRBV19 to TRBJ2-7; D is unresolved. Germline V lookup: CDR1 FNHDT, CDR2 SITEND (reference sequence). CDR3 size: 10 residues. The CDR3: CATQNYEQYF. Incomplete CDR3 DNA: TGTGCCACACAGAATTAT.

About this clone: The listed genes are named as in mouse. The read ends 4 residues before the CDR3 terminus; that terminus is restored from the germline J gene. V usage is TRBV13-3 and J usage is TRBJ1-1; D uncertain. Germline V gene sequence: CDR1 NNHDY, CDR2 SYVADS. CDR3 length: 15 residues. V was trimmed by 0 bases and J by 3 bases, leaving 12 bases between them. CDR3 DNA, as far as it was read: TGTGCCAGCAGTGATGCGTCCAGGTCCTACACA. Protein: CASSDASRSYT. The entire CDR3 sequence reads CASSDASRSYTEVFF.

In its sample, this clone was seen many times. TCRdb's protein does not match the DNA translation at residue 12; the protein provided is translated from the DNA. Here the gene names and germline are mouse. The read ends 3 residues shy of where the CDR3 ends; the end is completed using the germline J gene. The chain recombines TRBV13-3 with TRBJ1-6, with 10 bases lining up with TRBD1. TRBJ1-6 is an ORF, and what it does is uncertain. With 4 bases clipped from V and 7 bases from J, the junction kept 5 bases outside the gene matches. The CDR3 spans 15 residues. Germline CDR1 reads NNHDY; CDR2 reads SYVADS. CDR3 DNA, as far as it was read: TGTGCCAGCAGTTCCGGGACAGGGGTGAATTCGCCC. This sequence encodes CASSSGTGVNSP. The complete CDR3 reads CASSSGTGVNSPLYF.

With regard to this clone: Gene and germline names: mouse. The read terminates 4 residues before the CDR3 end, so the remaining end is supplied by the germline J gene. This chain connects TRBV13-3 to TRBJ1-4; unclear D gene. The V end was cut by 3 bases, the J end by 0 bases, with 12 bases between. This CDR3 has 16 amino acids. Germline V gene lookup returns CDR1 NNHDY and CDR2 SYVADS. CDR3 DNA (partial): TGTGCCAGCAGTGCAGGAGGAGGTATTTCCAACGAA. It is translated as CASSAGGGISNE. The whole CDR3 sequence reads CASSAGGGISNERLFF.

This clone was detected ten times or more. Mouse gene names and germline throughout. The sequence runs out 4 residues before the end of the CDR3; the remainder is reconstructed from the germline J gene. The chain is built from TRBV13-3 and TRBJ1-2, with TRBD1 matching over 8 bases. This CDR3 is built from 15 residues. V shed 0 bases and J 4 bases; nucleotides not matched to a gene: 5. Per the germline V gene, CDR1 is NNHDY and CDR2 is SYVADS. Incomplete CDR3 DNA: TGTGCCAGCAGTGATGACAGGGGGGCAGGCTCC. Its translation: CASSDDRGAGS. The entire CDR3 protein reads CASSDDRGAGSDYTF.

Notes on this clone: The listed genes are named as in mouse. The read stops 4 residues short of the end of the CDR3; the missing end is completed from the germline J gene. The chain is built from TRBV1 and TRBJ1-4; TRBD1 agrees at 7 bases. The junction had 5 bases not matched to a gene; V was cut back by 1 base and J by 6 bases. Germline V gives CDR1 NSQYPW, CDR2 LRSPGD (reference sequence). The CDR3 has 15 residues. The CDR3 loop reads CTCSAGGRGHERLFF. CDR3 DNA (partial): TGCACCTGCAGTGCAGGGGGGAGGGGGCACGAA.

This clone was picked up many times. Mouse gene names and germline throughout. The read is 4 residues too short to cover the CDR3 end, so that end is filled in from the germline J gene. The chain is built from TRBV13-3 and TRBJ1-4, with unresolved D. The CDR3 contains 14 residues. The germline V gene has CDR1 NNHDY and CDR2 SYVADS. The germline V and J ends were trimmed by 0 bases and 4 bases, with 7 bases remaining between them. CDR3 bases read: TGTGCCAGCAGTGATGCAGACAACAACGAA. Translated, it gives CASSDADNNE. The whole CDR3 sequence reads CASSDADNNERLFF. Full variable domain (missing parts from reference TRBV13-3 and TRBJ1-4): EAAVTQSPRSKVAVTGGKVTLSCHQTNNHDYMYWYRQDTGHGLRLIHYSYVADSTEKGDIPDGYKASRPSQENFSLILELASLSQTAVYFCASSDADNNERLFFGHGTKLSVL.

This clone was found many times. Any gene name here is a mouse gene name. With the read ending 4 residues before the CDR3 end, the germline J gene is used to fill in that end. The genes are TRBV13-3 and TRBJ2-2; D is possibly TRBD1 (6 bases). V shed 0 bases and J shed 4 bases, with 10 bases lying between them. Germline loops: CDR1 NNHDY, CDR2 SYVADS. The CDR3 is 15 residues long. The CDR3 DNA, read in part, is TGTGCCAGCAGTGATGGCAGGGGTGGCACCGGG. This translates into CASSDGRGGTG. In full, the CDR3 is CASSDGRGGTGQLYF.

Notes on this clone: Any gene name here is a mouse gene name. The read falls 4 residues short of the CDR3 end, and the missing part is taken from the germline J gene. The V gene is TRBV13-1, the J gene TRBJ2-7; D possibly corresponds to TRBD1 (5 bases). This CDR3 region has 12 residues. Germline lookup yields CDR1 NSHNY and CDR2 SYGAGN. Incomplete CDR3 DNA: TGTGCCAGCAGTGGGACACCTTAT. Translation: CASSGTPY. The full CDR3 reads CASSGTPYEQYF.

In its sample, this clone was seen a few times. Gene names follow the mouse nomenclature. Read coverage stops 4 residues before the CDR3 terminus; the germline J gene supplies the remainder. The gene calls are TRBV19 and TRBJ1-1, with 10 bases aligning to TRBD1. CDR1 and CDR2 from the germline V gene are FNHDT and SITEND (reference sequence). This CDR3 comprises 13 residues. This chain's CDR3 is CASSPGQGTEVFF. CDR3 DNA, as far as it was read: TGTGCCAGCAGTCCGGGACAGGGGACA. The variable domain in full, with the rest retrieved from reference TRBV19 and TRBJ1-1, is GGIITQTPKFLIGQEGQKLTLKCQQNFNHDTMYWYRQDSGKGLRLIYYSITENDLQKGDLSEGYDASREKKSSFSLTVTSAQKNEMAVFLCASSPGQGTEVFFGKGTRLTVV.

As to this clone: Genes and germline are mouse. The read ends 4 residues shy of where the CDR3 ends; the end is completed using the germline J gene. This rearrangement joins TRBV13-3 to TRBJ1-1, with TRBD1 as a possible D gene (6 bases). Germline CDR1 reads NNHDY; CDR2 reads SYVADS. This CDR3 contains 12 residues. The ends were cut back, 5 bases at V and 4 bases at J, with 9 bases in the middle. Incomplete CDR3 DNA: TGTGCCAGCAGCCTACAGGGCACA. This translates into CASSLQGT. The full CDR3 is CASSLQGTEVFF.

This clone was counted between two and nine times. Genes and germline come from the mouse. The missing CDR3 end, 4 residues past where the read stops, is filled in from the germline J gene. The chain couples TRBV13-3 to TRBJ1-1; 10 nucleotides agree with TRBD1. The CDR3 contains 13 residues. Germline values: CDR1 NNHDY, CDR2 SYVADS. The CDR3 loop reads CASRGQGPPEVFF. Partial CDR3 DNA: TGTGCCAGCAGGGGACAGGGGCCGCCA.

This clone has a handful of counts. Genes here carry mouse names. The CDR3 is cut off 4 residues early in the read; its end comes from the germline J gene. V usage is TRBV19 and J usage is TRBJ2-1; no clear D gene. Trimming pared 6 bases from V and 1 base from J, leaving 5 bases between. Germline V lookup: CDR1 FNHDT, CDR2 SITEND (reference sequence). The CDR3 is 12 amino acids. CDR3: CASMSNYAEQFF. CDR3 bases read: TGTGCCAGCATGTCGAACTATGCT.

With respect to this clone: Germline and genes here are mouse. Read coverage stops 4 residues before the CDR3 terminus; the germline J gene supplies the remainder. The chain recombines TRBV17 with TRBJ2-1, with D tentatively TRBD2 (6 bases). V lost 8 bases and J 3 bases, leaving 8 bases between the germline ends. The CDR3 has 12 amino acids. Germline V lookup: CDR1 MNHDT, CDR2 YYDKIL. CDR3 region: CASGGFYAEQFF. The covered CDR3 bases are TGTGCTAGCGGGGGGTTCTATGCT.